This T cell receptor (beta chain) appears in the sequencing data of a study of T cells in Graves' hyperthyroidism and ophthalmopathy. Study as a whole: Peripheral blood draws took place at initial diagnosis, ahead of any treatment. The study's findings and limits: The blood repertoire included most of the expanded thyroid clonotypes above 0.001.

This CDR3 has 16 residues. With V trimmed by 5 bases and J by 3 bases, 7 bases remained unmatched. Germline lookup yields CDR1 SEHNR and CDR2 FQNEAQ (reference sequence). This clonotype was seen many times. Its matching antigen is unknown. Using RNA transcripts as the source, TCR beta CDR3 regions were amplified. The HTBI primer set was used in a first-round RT-PCR of the TCR CDR3. TCRdb re-analysed the multiplex PCR reads in MiXCR, keeping a single row per CDR3 protein. The sample includes roughly 420,000 distinct CDR3 sequences, roughly an eighth seen only once; the top ten take 5% to 6.5%. This clonotype originated in a woman aged 18-30 years with Graves' hyperthyroidism. Source material: blood. The rearrangement joins TRBV7-9 to TRBJ2-3, with 11 bases matching TRBD2. Here the CDR3 reads CASSGSGRVLTDTQYF. The CDR3, as DNA: TGTGCCAGCAGCGGTAGCGGGAGGGTGCTGACAGATACGCAGTATTTT.